The clone carrying this T cell receptor beta chain has at least ten counts. These data are taken from a study of T-cell reconstitution after alpha-beta-depleted transplantation in children. This CDR3 spans 14 amino acids. CDR1 is MGHRA and CDR2 is YSYEKL in the germline V gene. Trimming took 3 bases from V and 2 from J, leaving 10 bases between them. This sample's TCRbeta library carried unique molecular identifier barcodes. TCRdb re-analysed the PCR reads in MiXCR, keeping a single row per CDR3 protein. Here the sample spans about 490,000 distinct CDR3 sequences, about 11% being singletons. The chain uses TRBV4-1 and TRBJ1-1; no definite D call. The sequence derives from a child aged 2 to 15 with inherited bone marrow failure, due to receive a stem cell transplant. Sequences were derived from PBMCs, sampled before TCRalphabeta/CD19-depleted stem cell transplant. CDR3 region: CASSHRSLNTEAFF. DNA of the CDR3: TGCGCCAGCAGCCACAGAAGCTTAAACACTGAAGCTTTCTTT.